This T cell receptor (beta chain) was identified during a study of Graves' ophthalmopathy and Graves' hyperthyroidism. V lost 6 bases and J lost 5, with 14 bases in between. CDR1 is SGHTA and CDR2 is FQGTGA in the germline V gene. The CDR3 sequence is 13 residues long. In donors with ophthalmopathy, activity was moderate-to-severe, with CAS ≥3, NOSPECS ≥4 and duration under 3 months. PBMCs were density-gradient isolated from about 9.6 ml fresh blood. Researchers took RNA transcripts and amplified TCR beta CDR3 regions from them. An opening RT-PCR round employed HTBI primers and preceded a second-round multiplex PCR. TCRdb independently ran MiXCR on the multiplex PCR reads; one entry per CDR3 protein. The table records 300,000 to 350,000 distinct CDR3 sequences, about a sixth of them present only once.

The receptor was isolated from an adult man with Graves' ophthalmopathy. Sequenced: peripheral blood. This chain links TRBV7-3 with TRBJ2-7, with a possible D match to TRBD1 (5 bases). The CDR3 reads CASSFGHPNEQYF. Here the CDR3 DNA reads TGTGCCAGCAGTTTTGGACATCCAAACGAGCAGTACTTC.